The 9 T cell receptor beta chains listed next were all sequenced from one sample in a study of early T cells in non-severe SARS-CoV-2 infection. One entry per CDR3 protein results from TCRdb running MiXCR on the 5' RACE reads. The data show roughly 64,000 distinct CDR3 sequences, 13% seen once. Material for sequencing was whole blood. The receptors were gathered from an adult who was a healthcare worker with PCR-confirmed SARS-CoV-2 infection or an uninfected control (not recorded which).

In this sample, this clonotype turned up many times. V is TRBV10-3 and J is TRBJ1-1; D is unresolved. This CDR3 region has 16 residues. V lost 3 bases and J lost 1, with 15 bases in between. Germline values: CDR1 ENHRY, CDR2 SYGVKD. CDR3 sequence: CAISELHGTKNTEAFF. The DNA of the CDR3 is TGTGCCATCAGTGAACTCCACGGAACCAAGAACACTGAAGCTTTCTTT.

This clonotype was seen many times. The chain carries TRBV7-9 and TRBJ2-5; TRBD1 matches at 9 bases. Trimming at V came to 1 base and at J to 1 base, leaving 4 bases not matched to a gene. The CDR3 length is 16 residues. Germline loops: CDR1 SEHNR, CDR2 FQNEAQ (reference sequence). The CDR3 loop is CASSLGDRDFQETQYF. DNA for the CDR3: TGTGCCAGCAGCTTAGGGGACAGGGATTTCCAAGAGACCCAGTACTTC.

This clonotype appeared many times. V is TRBV19 and J is TRBJ2-7; D possibly uses TRBD1 or TRBD2 (5 bases each). Germline CDR1 is LNHDA and CDR2 is SQIVND (reference sequence). The V gene lost 11 bases and the J gene lost 4 bases, with 15 bases spanning the gap. This CDR3 region has 12 residues. The DNA for the CDR3 is TGTGCCTCTGGGGAGAGGGGTTACGAGCAGTACTTC. Its translation is CASGERGYEQYF.

The chain carries TRBV12-3 or TRBV12-4 and TRBJ1-5; D is unresolved. The CDR3 is 11 amino acids. The ends were cut back, 1 base at V and 9 bases at J, with 4 bases in the middle. The CDR3 DNA follows: TGTGCCAGCAGTTTAGAGGGGCCCCAGCATTTT. Encoded protein: CASSLEGPQHF.

The J gene is TRBJ1-4, the V gene TRBV3-1; D possibly corresponds to TRBD1 (5 bases). This CDR3 comprises 14 residues. Germline V gene lookup returns CDR1 LGHDT and CDR2 YNNKEL (reference sequence). Trimming removed 3 bases at V and 4 bases at J, with 9 bases between. CDR3 nucleotides: TGTGCCAGCAGCCACGGACACGGTAATGAAAAACTGTTTTTT. It encodes CASSHGHGNEKLFF.

This clonotype came up a few times. The V and J genes are TRBV18 and TRBJ1-1; possible D gene TRBD1, 5 bases. Trimming removed 8 bases at V and 0 bases at J, with 13 bases between. CDR1 is KGHSH and CDR2 is LQKENI in the germline V gene. This CDR3 is built from 14 residues. CDR3 nucleotides: TGTGCCAGCCGGGAGGCGGACATGAACACTGAAGCTTTCTTT. Its translation is CASREADMNTEAFF.

This clonotype was counted a few times. The V and J genes are TRBV27 and TRBJ1-2; D is unresolved. Germline V lookup: CDR1 MNHEY, CDR2 SMNVEV (reference sequence). V lost 4 bases and J lost 6, with 18 bases in between. This CDR3 spans 15 amino acids. The CDR3 here is CASSSTMDGRNGYTF. The CDR3 DNA reads as TGTGCCAGCAGTTCAACCATGGACGGGAGGAATGGCTACACCTTC.

As concerns this clonotype: A clone one base away is much larger, so this may be a read error. The chain recombines TRBV25-1 with TRBJ1-1; D perhaps matches TRBD1 (5 bases). The V and J ends lost 1 base and 1 base respectively, with 10 bases between them. The CDR3 is 15 amino acids. The germline V gene has CDR1 MGHDK and CDR2 SYGVNS. The CDR3 sequence: CASSEWGKPNTEAFF. CDR3 in DNA: TGTGCCAGCAGTGAATGGGGCAAACCGAACACTGAAGCTTTCTTT.

This clonotype was counted many times. The genes are TRBV27 and TRBJ1-1, with D uncertain. Trimming removed 0 bases from V and 7 bases from J, with 9 bases in between. The CDR3 totals 13 residues. CDR1 is MNHEY, CDR2 SMNVEV, per germline (reference sequence). CDR3: CASSLSKGIEAFF. The CDR3 nucleotides are TGTGCCAGCAGTTTATCGAAAGGGATTGAAGCTTTCTTT.